This T cell receptor (beta chain) was captured in a study of immune evolution from preneoplasia to lung adenocarcinoma. This CDR3 has 15 residues. J lost 10 bases, V lost 0 bases, and 8 bases had no gene match. Germline V gene sequence: CDR1 WNHNN, CDR2 SYGVQD (reference sequence). Of note for this clone: What it binds is not known.

Generated by immunoSEQ multiplex PCR, the TCRdb table keeps only in-frame clones and is missing some. This table has approximately 8,600 clones, over 75% appearing once. After pathologic assessment, macro-dissection selected premalignant or tumor cells for extraction. Study results and limitations: T cell clonality was higher in KRAS-mutant than EGFR-mutant or wild-type nodules. Normal lung had highest clonality; later lesions appeared denser, more diverse.

The TCR originated in a donor aged 70 or over with lung adenocarcinoma. J is TRBJ2-1 and V is TRBV10-1, with 8 bases matching TRBD2. The specimen was FFPE minimally invasive lung adenocarcinoma tissue. The CDR3 sequence: CASSESTGTRDEQFF. CDR3 bases: TGCGCCAGCAGTGAGTCGACCGGGACTAGGGACGAGCAGTTCTTC.